Shown below are 13 T cell receptor beta chains from a single sample sequenced in a study of CD8+ T cells in alopecia areata. Extracted RNA was reverse transcribed into cDNA, the sequencing template. The data were produced by immunoSEQ multiplex PCR, yet TCRdb's version contains in-frame clones alone and is incomplete. The sample comprises some 150,000 clones, around 50% of which are singletons, and nearly 6.5% rests with the top ten. The sequencing here drew on CD4+ T cells sorted from blood, taken at week 0. These receptor sequences come from a human donor with alopecia areata.

The genes are TRBV7-9 and TRBJ2-7; D gene ambiguous. Germline V gives CDR1 SEHNR, CDR2 FQNEAQ (reference sequence). The CDR3 is 13 residues long. Deletions cut 6 bases from V and 3 bases from J, with 12 bases between. The CDR3 here is CASSPGYVYEQYF. The CDR3 coding sequence is TGTGCCAGCAGTCCTGGATACGTCTACGAGCAGTACTTC.

This clone appeared a few times. The CDR3 coding sequence is TGTGCCAGCAGCTTCCGGACAGGGCCGGATGAGCAGTTCTTC. Its protein product is CASSFRTGPDEQFF. The chain recombines TRBV7-2 with TRBJ2-1; the match to TRBD1 covers 8 bases. This CDR3 is 14 amino acids long. Trimming cost V 3 bases and J 8 bases; bases outside gene matches: 6. Germline values: CDR1 SGHTA, CDR2 FQGNSA. The entire variable domain, with the rest obtained from reference TRBV7-2 and TRBJ2-1, is as follows: GAGVSQSPSNKVTEKGKDVELRCDPISGHTALYWYRQSLGQGLEFLIYFQGNSAPDKSGLPSDRFSAERTGGSVSTLTIQRTQQEDSAVYLCASSFRTGPDEQFFGPGTRLTVL.

In its sample, this clone was seen a few times. The rearrangement joins TRBV4-1 to TRBJ1-2; a weak D match, TRBD1 (5 bases). The length of the CDR3 is 11 residues. V lost 2 bases to trimming and J lost 8 bases, with 6 bases between them. Looked up from germline, CDR1 is MGHRA and CDR2 is YSYEKL. The CDR3 sequence: CASSQRGGYTF. In nucleotides, the CDR3 is TGCGCCAGCAGCCAACGGGGGGGCTACACCTTC.

The chain is built from TRBV29-1 and TRBJ1-2; unclear D gene. The germline CDR1 and CDR2 sequences are SQVTM and ANQGSEA. V lost 3 bases to trimming and J lost 2 bases, with 19 bases between them. This CDR3 contains 16 residues. The CDR3 region is CSVDHGSSFMNYGYTF. For the CDR3, the DNA is TGCAGCGTTGATCACGGGTCTTCCTTTATGAACTATGGCTACACCTTC. The variable domain in full, with the rest retrieved from reference TRBV29-1 and TRBJ1-2, is SAVISQKPSRDICQRGTSLTIQCQVDSQVTMMFWYRQQPGQSLTLIATANQGSEATYESGFVIDKFPISRPNLTFSTLTVSNMSPEDSSIYLCSVDHGSSFMNYGYTFGSGTRLTVV.

The J gene is TRBJ1-2, the V gene TRBV29-1, with D hard to call. The CDR3 extends over 12 amino acids. Germline values: CDR1 SQVTM, CDR2 ANQGSEA. Trimming pared 4 bases from V and 4 bases from J, leaving 10 bases between. The DNA of the CDR3 is TGCAGCGTTGCGTACCGCGCCTATGGCTACACCTTC. This sequence encodes CSVAYRAYGYTF.

The chain joins TRBV7-2 to TRBJ2-3; TRBD2 aligns across 13 bases. The germline V gene has CDR1 SGHTA and CDR2 FQGNSA. Trimming cost V 9 bases and J 6 bases; bases outside gene matches: 3. The CDR3 runs to 13 residues. The CDR3 loop is CASKLAGGDTQYF. The CDR3 DNA sequence: TGTGCCAGTAAACTAGCGGGGGGGGATACGCAGTATTTT.

This clone came up a few times. The rearrangement uses TRBV4-3 and TRBJ2-3, with TRBD2 as a possible D gene (7 bases). CDR1 is LGHNA, CDR2 YSLEER, per germline. Trimming removed 8 bases from V and 0 bases from J, with 21 bases in between. The CDR3 covers 17 residues. CDR3 protein: CASGSTGGSMSTDTQYF. The DNA for the CDR3 is TGCGCCAGCGGTTCGACGGGGGGCTCAATGAGCACAGATACGCAGTATTTT.

This chain uses TRBV30 with TRBJ2-7, with 7 bases lining up with TRBD1. The CDR3 covers 12 residues. Germline CDR1 reads GTSNPN; CDR2 reads SVGIG (reference sequence). J was trimmed by 7 bases and V by 1 base; bases with no gene match: 4. The CDR3 region has the DNA TGTGCCTGGAGTGCTCAGGGGGAAGAGCAGTACTTC. This encodes CAWSAQGEEQYF. The complete variable domain, with remaining parts taken from reference TRBV30 and TRBJ2-7, reads SQTIHQWPATLVQPVGSPLSLECTVEGTSNPNLYWYRQAAGRGLQLLFYSVGIGQISSEVPQNLSASRPQDRQFILSSKKLLLSDSGFYLCAWSAQGEEQYFGPGTRLTVT.

This clone was counted only a few times. V usage is TRBV11-2 and J usage is TRBJ1-5; D possibly corresponds to TRBD1 (6 bases). The germline V gene encodes CDR1 SGHAT and CDR2 FQNNGV. The CDR3 contains 15 residues. Trimming took 1 base from V and 3 from J, leaving 10 bases between them. The DNA of the CDR3 is TGTGCCAGCAGCTTAGTCGGGGACAACAATCAGCCCCAGCATTTT. Its translation is CASSLVGDNNQPQHF.

The chain employs TRBV7-9 and TRBJ2-7, with 9 nucleotides matching TRBD1. The germline V gene has CDR1 SEHNR and CDR2 FQNEAQ (reference sequence). The CDR3 extends over 16 amino acids. V shed 3 bases, J shed 2 bases, and the junction held 8 bases outside the gene matches. CDR3 protein: CASSFEPGQGPYEQYF. The CDR3 DNA is TGTGCCAGCAGCTTCGAACCGGGACAGGGTCCCTACGAGCAGTACTTC.

The V gene is TRBV5-4, the J gene TRBJ2-5, with D tentatively TRBD1 (6 bases). CDR1 and CDR2 (germline): SGHNT, YYREEE (reference sequence). The length of the CDR3 is 17 residues. V was cut by 3 bases and J by 2 bases, with 20 bases left in between. The CDR3 DNA follows: TGTGCCAGCAGCTACGTAACCGGGACAAAGGGTCAAGAGACCCAGTACTTC. Encoded protein: CASSYVTGTKGQETQYF.

This clone appeared a few times. The chain combines TRBV29-1 with TRBJ2-7; the D gene is possibly TRBD2 (6 bases). Germline CDR1 and CDR2: SQVTM and ANQGSEA. CDR3 length: 15 amino acids. V was clipped by 1 base and J by 3 bases, with 16 bases between them. DNA for the CDR3: TGCAGCGTTGAAGGGCAGGGAGGAATCAACTACGAGCAGTACTTC. This translates into CSVEGQGGINYEQYF.

There are a few counts of this clone. The chain links TRBV30 to TRBJ2-5; tentatively, D is TRBD1 (5 bases). The CDR3 length is 11 residues. Germline CDR1 reads GTSNPN; CDR2 reads SVGIG (reference sequence). The ends were cut back, 0 bases at V and 10 bases at J, with 9 bases in the middle. CDR3 residues: CAWSVRDSQYF. The DNA of the CDR3 is TGTGCCTGGAGTGTAAGAGACAGCCAGTACTTC. Filled out from reference TRBV30 and TRBJ2-5, the complete variable domain reads SQTIHQWPATLVQPVGSPLSLECTVEGTSNPNLYWYRQAAGRGLQLLFYSVGIGQISSEVPQNLSASRPQDRQFILSSKKLLLSDSGFYLCAWSVRDSQYFGPGTRLLVL.